This T cell receptor (beta chain) was retrieved from a study of T cell repertoires in cytomegalovirus infection. Overall study findings and caveats: Based on cumulative public TCR beta family frequency, carriers of CMV plus the relevant HLA were identified. CMV-specific TCR beta clonotypes restricted by HLA-C were the ones dominating the ex vivo response.

TCRdb re-derived calls from the reads in MiXCR, one entry per CDR3 protein. The sample lists under 450,000 distinct CDR3 sequences, about a third occurring once. The germline V gene encodes CDR1 SGHTA and CDR2 FQGNSA. The CDR3 has 15 residues. J lost 9 bases, V lost 1 base, and 4 bases had no gene match. Details on this clonotype: Its antigen is currently unknown.

The TCR comes from a human donor in good health (CMV status not recorded). Some clones in this sample may be carry-over from other donors' samples. V and J are TRBV7-2 and TRBJ2-1, with 12 bases that match TRBD2. This specimen consisted of cultured PBMCs, obtained from culture after CMV antigen stimulation. The CDR3 coding sequence is TGTGCCAGCAGCTTAGGACTAGCGGGAGAGGGTGAGCAGTTCTTC. Protein: CASSLGLAGEGEQFF.